The 18 T cell receptor beta chains presented below share a single source sample, sequenced in a study of shared clonotypes between healthy human individuals (dated by TCRdb to between 2020 and 2021). The protocol used for the library was the immunoSEQ multiplex PCR assay. In its TCRdb copy, this immuneACCESS table keeps in-frame sequences only and misses some clones. Where compared with another copy, unresolved V genes explain less than half of these, and the others have no known cause. This sample holds millions of clones; approximately 95% were observed only once. The biggest ten clones account for around 1.1% of the sample. For the CD8 naive samples, CD45RO-negative cells were positively selected for CCR7, yielding a CD45RA+CCR7+ population from which TemRA cells were excluded. Material: naive CD8+ T cells sorted from blood. What this sample's cell subset or site label stands for: CD45RA+CCR7+. These receptors came from a man aged 18-30 years in good health.

This clone was counted a single time. The CDR3 region is CAISGEQGGETYTGELFF. In DNA form, the CDR3 reads TGTGCCATCAGTGGGGAACAGGGCGGCGAGACATACACCGGGGAGCTGTTTTTT. The chain employs TRBV10-3 and TRBJ2-2; D is possibly TRBD1 (6 bases). The ends were cut back, 4 bases at V and 3 bases at J, with 21 bases in the middle. There are 18 residues in the CDR3. The germline gives CDR1 ENHRY, CDR2 SYGVKD.

The chain is built from TRBV5-1 and TRBJ2-5; 10 nucleotides match TRBD2. V was pared by 1 base and J by 7 bases, with 10 bases of the junction left unmatched. The CDR3 is 16 amino acids. Germline V gene data show CDR1 as SGHRS and CDR2 as YFSETQ. CDR3 coding DNA: TGCGCCAGCAGCTTGACACTAGCGGGGCCAGTAGGGACCCAGTACTTC. Translated, it gives CASSLTLAGPVGTQYF. Drawing the rest from reference TRBV5-1 and TRBJ2-5, the complete variable domain is KAGVTQTPRYLIKTRGQQVTLSCSPISGHRSVSWYQQTPGQGLQFLFEYFSETQRNKGNFPGRFSGRQFSNSRSEMNVSTLELGDSALYLCASSLTLAGPVGTQYFGPGTRLLVL.

The chain recombines TRBV6-1 with TRBJ2-7, with 8 positions matching TRBD1. J gave up 1 base and V 1 base, and 3 bases lay outside the gene matches. The CDR3 has 15 amino acids. Germline loops: CDR1 MNHNS, CDR2 SASEGT. For the CDR3, the DNA is TGTGCCAGCAGTGAAGGACAGGGGATATCCTACGAGCAGTACTTC. Its protein product is CASSEGQGISYEQYF.

V and J are TRBV5-6 and TRBJ2-7, with 7 bases matching TRBD2. This CDR3 is built from 13 residues. V lost 6 bases to trimming and J lost 1 base; unmatched junction nucleotides: 4. CDR1 is SGHDT, CDR2 YYEEEE, per germline. The CDR3 is CASTRGESYEQYF. The CDR3 nucleotides are TGTGCCAGCACCCGGGGGGAATCCTACGAGCAGTACTTC.

The chain carries TRBV12-5 and TRBJ2-1; D uncertain. Germline CDR1 LGHNT, CDR2 FRNRAP. The CDR3 runs 13 residues. V was trimmed by 0 bases and J by 4 bases, leaving 4 bases between them. The CDR3 nucleotides read TGTGCTAGTGGTTTGGTGGGATACAATGAGCAGTTCTTC. It yields the protein CASGLVGYNEQFF.

The rearrangement links TRBV6-6 to TRBJ1-4, with 10 bases fitting TRBD1. Losses at the gene ends were 5 bases for V and 3 bases for J; bases not matched to a gene: 6. The germline V gene encodes CDR1 MNHNY and CDR2 SVGAGI (reference sequence). CDR3 size: 16 residues. The chain's CDR3 is CASSQPGQGANEKLFF. The CDR3 DNA sequence: TGTGCCAGCAGTCAGCCCGGACAGGGGGCTAATGAAAAACTGTTTTTT.

The chain employs TRBV7-8 and TRBJ1-2; 7 bases are a match to TRBD1. The CDR3 has 16 amino acids. Germline V CDR1 and CDR2: SGHVS, FQNEAQ. V was clipped by 5 bases and J by 5 bases; unmatched bases: 14. The CDR3 nucleotides read TGTGCCAGCAGCCCCGGCGCTAGCAGGGGGGGATATGGCTACACCTTC. Encoded protein: CASSPGASRGGYGYTF. The entire variable domain, with the rest obtained from reference TRBV7-8 and TRBJ1-2, is as follows: GAGVSQSPRYKVAKRGQDVALRCDPISGHVSLFWYQQALGQGPEFLTYFQNEAQLDKSGLPSDRFFAERPEGSVSTLKIQRTQQEDSAVYLCASSPGASRGGYGYTFGSGTRLTVV.

The chain uses TRBV6-5 and TRBJ1-6; 8 positions agree with TRBD1. The V gene end was trimmed by 0 bases and the J gene end by 5 bases; junction bases not matched to a gene: 3. Germline loops: CDR1 MNHEY, CDR2 SVGAGI. The CDR3 is 16 residues long. The CDR3 DNA reads TGTGCCAGCAGTTACTCGTTGGGACAGGATAATTCACCCCTCCACTTT. Encoded protein: CASSYSLGQDNSPLHF.

The chain uses TRBV5-6 and TRBJ2-7; 7 nucleotides line up with TRBD2. Per germline, CDR1 SGHDT and CDR2 YYEEEE. The CDR3 is 12 residues long. Losses at the gene ends were 6 bases for V and 6 bases for J; bases not matched to a gene: 6. Written as DNA, the CDR3 is TGTGCCAGCACCTCGGGGGGTGCCGAGCAGTACTTC. Amino acid sequence: CASTSGGAEQYF.

The genes are TRBV28 and TRBJ1-2; D is perhaps TRBD1 (5 bases). Trimming left V 6 bases short and J 4 bases short, with 9 bases between. Looked up from germline, CDR1 is MDHEN and CDR2 is SYDVKM. The CDR3 spans 12 residues. CDR3 sequence (DNA): TGTGCCAGCAGGGGGCCACGCTATGGCTACACCTTC. Residues: CASRGPRYGYTF.

The V call is TRBV9, the J call TRBJ2-2, with a possible D match to TRBD2 (6 bases). V gave up 4 bases and J gave up 6 bases, with 25 bases separating them. The germline V gene encodes CDR1 SGDLS and CDR2 YYNGEE. The CDR3 length is 18 residues. The CDR3 DNA sequence: TGTGCCAGCAGCCAAACGGGCCTCTCCGGCGGGGTCTCCGGGGAGCTGTTTTTT. This encodes CASSQTGLSGGVSGELFF.

V is TRBV5-6 and J is TRBJ1-6, with TRBD1 as a possible D gene (6 bases). CDR3 length: 14 residues. Germline lookup yields CDR1 SGHDT and CDR2 YYEEEE. V lost 6 bases and J lost 7, with 14 bases in between. The CDR3 region has the DNA TGTGCCAGCACACTGGGAGGGGGGAATTCACCCCTCCACTTT. This codes for CASTLGGGNSPLHF.

V and J are TRBV11-2 and TRBJ2-1; maybe TRBD1 (5 bases). This CDR3 has 13 amino acids. V lost 4 bases, J lost 7 bases, and 11 bases lay in between. The germline CDR1 and CDR2 sequences are SGHAT and FQNNGV. In DNA, the CDR3 is TGTGCCAGCAGCTGGGGCGGTTTAAATGAGCAGTTCTTC. This gives the protein CASSWGGLNEQFF. The variable domain in full, with the rest retrieved from reference TRBV11-2 and TRBJ2-1, is EAGVAQSPRYKIIEKRQSVAFWCNPISGHATLYWYQQILGQGPKLLIQFQNNGVVDDSQLPKDRFSAERLKGVDSTLKIQPAKLEDSAVYLCASSWGGLNEQFFGPGTRLTVL.

The genes are TRBV13 and TRBJ2-1; D ambiguous. With 0 bases removed from V and 3 bases from J, the gap between germline ends came to 9 bases. The CDR3 has 15 amino acids. Per germline, CDR1 PRHDT and CDR2 FYEKMQ (reference sequence). In DNA, the CDR3 is TGTGCCAGCAGCTTAGGCCCGGGTATCTACAATGAGCAGTTCTTC. It is translated as CASSLGPGIYNEQFF.

V usage is TRBV7-9 and J usage is TRBJ2-2; D assignment may be TRBD1 or TRBD2 (6 bases each). V was shortened by 0 bases and J by 3 bases, with 11 bases between the two germline ends. The CDR3 covers 16 residues. CDR1 and CDR2 from the germline V gene are SEHNR and FQNEAQ (reference sequence). DNA for the CDR3: TGTGCCAGCAGCTTAGCTGTAGGGGGGCACACCGGGGAGCTGTTTTTT. As protein: CASSLAVGGHTGELFF.

V is TRBV7-3 and J is TRBJ2-5, with 8 bases fitting TRBD2. Germline-derived CDR1 and CDR2 are SGHTA and FQGTGA. The V segment lost 6 bases and the J segment 3 bases; nucleotides outside the gene matches: 3. The CDR3 runs 13 residues. CDR3 loop: CASSLTSEETQYF. Written as DNA, the CDR3 is TGTGCCAGCAGTTTGACTAGCGAAGAGACCCAGTACTTC. The full variable domain, its missing parts supplied by reference TRBV7-3 and TRBJ2-5, is GAGVSQTPSNKVTEKGKYVELRCDPISGHTALYWYRQSLGQGPEFLIYFQGTGAADDSGLPNDRFFAVRPEGSVSTLKIQRTERGDSAVYLCASSLTSEETQYFGPGTRLLVL.

This chain connects TRBV5-4 to TRBJ2-5, with D tentatively TRBD1 (5 bases). Looked up from germline, CDR1 is SGHNT and CDR2 is YYREEE (reference sequence). V lost 2 bases and J lost 4, with 9 bases in between. CDR3 length: 13 residues. CDR3 sequence reads: CASSFQGPETQYF. The CDR3 DNA reads TGTGCCAGCAGCTTTCAGGGTCCAGAGACCCAGTACTTC.

This clone has more than one count but fewer than ten. The same CDR3 arises from other DNA sequences in this sample as well. The genes are TRBV27 and TRBJ1-1; D may be TRBD1 (5 bases). Germline lookup yields CDR1 MNHEY and CDR2 SMNVEV (reference sequence). With 2 bases removed from V and 1 base from J, the gap between germline ends came to 8 bases. This CDR3 has 14 amino acids. CDR3 in amino acids: CASSLVGGNTEAFF. As DNA, the CDR3 is TGTGCCAGCAGTTTAGTCGGGGGGAACACTGAAGCTTTCTTT.